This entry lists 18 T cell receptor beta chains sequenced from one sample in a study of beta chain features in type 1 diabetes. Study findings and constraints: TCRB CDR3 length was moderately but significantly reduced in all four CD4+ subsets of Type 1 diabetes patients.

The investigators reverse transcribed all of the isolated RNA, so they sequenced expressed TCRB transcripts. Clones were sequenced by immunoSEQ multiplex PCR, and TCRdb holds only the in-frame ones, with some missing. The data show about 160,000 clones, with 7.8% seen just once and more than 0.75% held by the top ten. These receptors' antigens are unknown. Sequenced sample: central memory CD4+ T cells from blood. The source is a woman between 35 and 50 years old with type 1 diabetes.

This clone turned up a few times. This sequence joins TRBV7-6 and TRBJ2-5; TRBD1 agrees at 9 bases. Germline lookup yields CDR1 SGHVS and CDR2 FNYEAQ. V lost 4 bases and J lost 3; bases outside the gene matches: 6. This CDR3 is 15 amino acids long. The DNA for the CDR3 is TGTGCCAGCAGCTCCGGGACAGGGTCCAAAGAGACCCAGTACTTC. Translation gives CASSSGTGSKETQYF.

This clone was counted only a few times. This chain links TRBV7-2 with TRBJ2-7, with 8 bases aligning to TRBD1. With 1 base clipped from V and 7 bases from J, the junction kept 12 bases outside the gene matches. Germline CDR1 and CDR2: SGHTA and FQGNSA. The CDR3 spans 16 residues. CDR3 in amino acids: CASSLGGTGGSREQYF. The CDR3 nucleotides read TGTGCCAGCAGCTTAGGAGGGACAGGTGGAAGTAGAGAGCAGTACTTC.

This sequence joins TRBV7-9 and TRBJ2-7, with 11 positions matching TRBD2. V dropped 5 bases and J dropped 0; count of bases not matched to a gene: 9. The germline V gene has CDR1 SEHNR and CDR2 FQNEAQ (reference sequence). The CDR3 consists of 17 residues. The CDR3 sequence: CASSPQRLAGPSYEQYF. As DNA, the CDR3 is TGTGCCAGCAGCCCCCAGCGACTAGCGGGGCCCTCCTACGAGCAGTACTTC.

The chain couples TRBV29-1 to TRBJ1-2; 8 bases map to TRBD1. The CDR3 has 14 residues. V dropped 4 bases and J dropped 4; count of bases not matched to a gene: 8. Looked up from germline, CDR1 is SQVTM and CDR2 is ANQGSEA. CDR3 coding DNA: TGCAGCGTTGTCAAAGCAGGGGGCTTCTATGGCTACACCTTC. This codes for CSVVKAGGFYGYTF.

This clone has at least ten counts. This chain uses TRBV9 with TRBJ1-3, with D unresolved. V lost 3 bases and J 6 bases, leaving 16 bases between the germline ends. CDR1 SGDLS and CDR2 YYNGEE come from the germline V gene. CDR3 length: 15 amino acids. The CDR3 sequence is CASSAGMGYQNTIYF. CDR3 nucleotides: TGTGCCAGCAGCGCCGGGATGGGTTACCAAAACACCATATATTTT.

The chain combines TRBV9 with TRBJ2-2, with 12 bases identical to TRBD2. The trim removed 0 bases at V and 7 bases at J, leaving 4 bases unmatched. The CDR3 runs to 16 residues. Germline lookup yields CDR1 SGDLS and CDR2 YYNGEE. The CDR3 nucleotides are TGTGCCAGCAGCGTAGACCCTAGCGGGGGGGACGGGGAGCTGTTTTTT. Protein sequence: CASSVDPSGGDGELFF.

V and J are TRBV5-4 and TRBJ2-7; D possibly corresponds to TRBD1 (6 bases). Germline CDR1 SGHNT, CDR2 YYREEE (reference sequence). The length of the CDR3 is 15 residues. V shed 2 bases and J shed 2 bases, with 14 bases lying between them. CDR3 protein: CASSFGQHQTYEQYF. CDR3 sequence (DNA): TGTGCCAGCAGCTTCGGACAGCACCAGACCTACGAGCAGTACTTC.

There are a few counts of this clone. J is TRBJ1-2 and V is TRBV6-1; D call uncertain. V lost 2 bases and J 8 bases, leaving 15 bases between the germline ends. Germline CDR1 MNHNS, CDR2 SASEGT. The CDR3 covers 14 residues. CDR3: CASSERGQVGGYTF. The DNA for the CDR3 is TGTGCCAGCAGTGAAAGAGGGCAGGTCGGGGGCTACACCTTC.

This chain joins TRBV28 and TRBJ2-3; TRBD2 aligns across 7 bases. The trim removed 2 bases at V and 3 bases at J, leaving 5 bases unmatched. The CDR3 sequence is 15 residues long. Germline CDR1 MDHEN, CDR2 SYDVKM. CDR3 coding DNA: TGTGCCAGCAGTTTAGCGGGAGTAGAAACAGATACGCAGTATTTT. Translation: CASSLAGVETDTQYF. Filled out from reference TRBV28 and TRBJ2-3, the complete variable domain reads DVKVTQSSRYLVKRTGEKVFLECVQDMDHENMFWYRQDPGLGLRLIYFSYDVKMKEKGDIPEGYSVSREKKERFSLILESASTNQTSMYLCASSLAGVETDTQYFGPGTRLTVL.

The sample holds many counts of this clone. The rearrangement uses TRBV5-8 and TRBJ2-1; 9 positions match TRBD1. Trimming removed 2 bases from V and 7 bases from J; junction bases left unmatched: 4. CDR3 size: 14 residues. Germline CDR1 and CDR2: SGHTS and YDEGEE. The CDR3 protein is CASSLYRGQNEQFF. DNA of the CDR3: TGTGCCAGCAGCTTATACAGGGGGCAAAATGAGCAGTTCTTC.

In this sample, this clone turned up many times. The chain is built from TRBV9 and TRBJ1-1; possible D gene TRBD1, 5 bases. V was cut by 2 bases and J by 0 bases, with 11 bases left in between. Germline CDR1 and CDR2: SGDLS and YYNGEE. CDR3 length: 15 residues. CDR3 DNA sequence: TGTGCCAGCAGCGTGAGCGGGGCGGTGAACACTGAAGCTTTCTTT. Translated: CASSVSGAVNTEAFF.

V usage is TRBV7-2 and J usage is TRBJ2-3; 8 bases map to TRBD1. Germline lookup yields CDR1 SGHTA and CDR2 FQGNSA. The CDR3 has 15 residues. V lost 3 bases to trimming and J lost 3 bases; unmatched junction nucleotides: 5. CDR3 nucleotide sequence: TGTGCCAGCAGCTTGACCCGGGACAGGACAGATACGCAGTATTTT. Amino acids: CASSLTRDRTDTQYF.

This CDR3 is CASSFLAGGPDNEQFF. CDR3 nucleotide sequence: TGTGCCAGCAGCTTTCTAGCGGGAGGGCCGGACAATGAGCAGTTCTTC. The chain carries TRBV14 and TRBJ2-1, with 12 bases lining up with TRBD2. V lost 5 bases and J lost 5; bases outside the gene matches: 7. The CDR3 covers 16 residues. Looked up from germline, CDR1 is SGHDN and CDR2 is FVKESK.

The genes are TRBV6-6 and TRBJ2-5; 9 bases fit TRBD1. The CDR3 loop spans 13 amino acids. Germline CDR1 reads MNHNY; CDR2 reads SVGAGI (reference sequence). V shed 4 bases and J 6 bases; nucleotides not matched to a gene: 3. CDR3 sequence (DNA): TGTGCCAGCAGTTTGGGGACAGGGAAGACCCAGTACTTC. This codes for CASSLGTGKTQYF.

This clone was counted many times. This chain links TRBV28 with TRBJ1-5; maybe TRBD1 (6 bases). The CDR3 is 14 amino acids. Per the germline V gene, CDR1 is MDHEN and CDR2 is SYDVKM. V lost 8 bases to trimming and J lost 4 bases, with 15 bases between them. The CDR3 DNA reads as TGTGCCAGCGCAGGGGATGGAGGAAATCAGCCCCAGCATTTT. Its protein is CASAGDGGNQPQHF.

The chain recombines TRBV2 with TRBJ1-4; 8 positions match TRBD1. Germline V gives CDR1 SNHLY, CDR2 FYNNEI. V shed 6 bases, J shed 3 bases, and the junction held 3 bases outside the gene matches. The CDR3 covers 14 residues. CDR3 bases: TGTGCCAGCAGCCGGGACAGGTCTAATGAAAAACTGTTTTTT. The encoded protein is CASSRDRSNEKLFF.

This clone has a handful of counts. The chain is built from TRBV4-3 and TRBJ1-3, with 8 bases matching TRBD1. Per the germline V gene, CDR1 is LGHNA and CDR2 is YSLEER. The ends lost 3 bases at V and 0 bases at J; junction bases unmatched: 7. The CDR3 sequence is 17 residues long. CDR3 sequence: CASSHGGQDLSGNTIYF. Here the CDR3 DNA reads TGCGCCAGCAGCCATGGGGGACAGGACCTCTCTGGAAACACCATATATTTT.

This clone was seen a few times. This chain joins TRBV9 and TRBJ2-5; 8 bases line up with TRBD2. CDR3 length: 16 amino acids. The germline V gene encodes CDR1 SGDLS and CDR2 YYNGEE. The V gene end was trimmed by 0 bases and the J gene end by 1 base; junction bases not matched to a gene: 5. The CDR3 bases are TGTGCCAGCAGCGTAGTGCCTAGCGGGTTCCAAGAGACCCAGTACTTC. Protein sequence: CASSVVPSGFQETQYF. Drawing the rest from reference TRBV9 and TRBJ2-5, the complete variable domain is DSGVTQTPKHLITATGQRVTLRCSPRSGDLSVYWYQQSLDQGLQFLIQYYNGEERAKGNILERFSAQQFPDLHSELNLSSLELGDSALYFCASSVVPSGFQETQYFGPGTRLLVL.